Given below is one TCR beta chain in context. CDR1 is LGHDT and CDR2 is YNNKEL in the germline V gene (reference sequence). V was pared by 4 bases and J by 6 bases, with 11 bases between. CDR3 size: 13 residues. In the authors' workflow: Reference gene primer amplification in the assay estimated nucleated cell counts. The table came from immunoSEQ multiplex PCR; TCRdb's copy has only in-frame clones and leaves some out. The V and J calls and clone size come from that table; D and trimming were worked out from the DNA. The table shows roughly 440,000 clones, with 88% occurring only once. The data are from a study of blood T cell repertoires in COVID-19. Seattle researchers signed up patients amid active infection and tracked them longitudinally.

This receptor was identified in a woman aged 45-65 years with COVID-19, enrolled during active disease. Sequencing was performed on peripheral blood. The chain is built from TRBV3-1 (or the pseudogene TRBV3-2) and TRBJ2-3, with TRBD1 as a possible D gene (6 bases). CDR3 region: CASSPQGFDTQYF. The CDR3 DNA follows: TGTGCCAGCAGCCCCCAGGGGTTTGATACGCAGTATTTT.